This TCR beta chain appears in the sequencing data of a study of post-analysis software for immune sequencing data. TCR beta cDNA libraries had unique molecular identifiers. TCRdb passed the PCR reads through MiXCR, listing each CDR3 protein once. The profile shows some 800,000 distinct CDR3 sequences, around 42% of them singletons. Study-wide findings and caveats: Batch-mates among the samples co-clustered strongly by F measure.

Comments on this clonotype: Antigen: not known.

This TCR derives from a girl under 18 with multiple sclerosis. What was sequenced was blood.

CDR3 amino acids: CASSYDLTYEQYF. Here the CDR3 DNA reads TGTGCCAGCAGTTATGACTTGACCTACGAGCAGTACTTC. This chain uses TRBV6-2 or TRBV6-3 with TRBJ2-7; D call uncertain. Germline assignment: CDR1 MNHEY and CDR2 SVGEGT. V shed 3 bases and J shed 2 bases, with 8 bases lying between them. The CDR3 is 13 amino acids.